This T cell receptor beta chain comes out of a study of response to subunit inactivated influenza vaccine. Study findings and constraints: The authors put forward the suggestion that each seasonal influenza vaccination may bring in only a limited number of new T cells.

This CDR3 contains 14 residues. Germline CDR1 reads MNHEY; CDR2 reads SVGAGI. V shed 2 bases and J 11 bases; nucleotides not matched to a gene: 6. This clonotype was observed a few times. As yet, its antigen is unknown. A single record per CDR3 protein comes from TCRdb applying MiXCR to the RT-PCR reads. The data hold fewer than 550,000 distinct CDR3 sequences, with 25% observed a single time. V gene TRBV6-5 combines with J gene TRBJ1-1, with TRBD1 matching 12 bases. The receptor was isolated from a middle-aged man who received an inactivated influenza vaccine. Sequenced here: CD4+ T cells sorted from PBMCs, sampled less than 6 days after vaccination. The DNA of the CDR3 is TGTGCCAGCAGTTACGGTCCGGGACAGGGGGCTGCTTTCTTT. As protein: CASSYGPGQGAAFF.